This passage covers 5 T cell receptor beta chains from one sample sequenced in a study of a mutant IDH1 vaccine in newly diagnosed glioma. The protocol was immunoSEQ multiplex PCR, while the TCRdb copy is restricted to in-frame clones and leaves out a portion. The sample records about 68,000 clones, roughly 78% being singletons. The time point denotes: baseline, week 1 (first vaccination visit). Regarding treatment: pre-vaccination baseline after standard-of-care therapy. This material consisted of PBMCs, taken from a glioma patient treated with radiotherapy, temozolomide or both. These receptor sequences come from a man between 50 and 59 years old with glioma.

V and J are TRBV30 and TRBJ1-5; D is unresolved. This CDR3 has 13 residues. Germline CDR1 is GTSNPN and CDR2 is SVGIG (reference sequence). Trimming pared 0 bases from V and 3 bases from J, leaving 6 bases between. This chain's CDR3 is CAWSVRVNQPQHF. CDR3 DNA sequence: TGTGCCTGGAGTGTACGAGTCAATCAGCCCCAGCATTTT.

This clone was recorded only once. The chain employs TRBV5-5 and TRBJ1-5; 9 nucleotides align to TRBD1. Losses at the gene ends were 3 bases for V and 4 bases for J; bases not matched to a gene: 2. Germline CDR1 reads SGHKS; CDR2 reads YYEKEE (reference sequence). The CDR3 has 14 amino acids. The CDR3 here is CASSWDRANQPQHF. For the CDR3, the DNA is TGTGCCAGCAGCTGGGACAGGGCTAATCAGCCCCAGCATTTT.

The chain's CDR3 is CASSVRGGADTQYF. The CDR3 nucleotides read TGCGCCAGCAGCGTAAGGGGGGGAGCAGATACGCAGTATTTT. The chain couples TRBV5-1 to TRBJ2-3; weak D call: TRBD2 (7 bases). Germline values: CDR1 SGHRS, CDR2 YFSETQ. V gave up 4 bases and J gave up 4 bases, with 13 bases separating them. CDR3 length: 14 residues.

This chain links TRBV6-5 with TRBJ1-1, with no clear D. In germline, CDR1 is MNHEY, CDR2 SVGAGI. Trimming pared 5 bases from V and 14 bases from J, leaving 21 bases between. The CDR3 has 13 amino acids. The CDR3 reads CASSDAAGPRAFF. The CDR3 DNA sequence: TGTGCCAGCAGTGACGCCGCAGGTCCCCGTGCGTTCTTT.

This clone was seen a single time. The chain joins TRBV7-2 to TRBJ1-4; D unresolved. The CDR3 has 15 amino acids. The V gene lost 1 base and the J gene lost 0 bases, with 6 bases spanning the gap. In germline, CDR1 is SGHTA, CDR2 FQGNSA. The CDR3 protein is CASSLGGTTNEKLFF. The CDR3 nucleotides are TGTGCCAGCAGCTTAGGGGGAACAACTAATGAAAAACTGTTTTTT.